Listed here are 13 T cell receptor beta chains from one sample, sequenced in a study of blood T cell repertoires in COVID-19. Here immunoSEQ multiplex PCR was the method, and the copy in TCRdb shows in-frame clones only, minus some. Of about 160,000 clones in the sample, about 85% were seen once. The sequenced sample was peripheral blood. The receptors shown here come from a man of 80 years or more with COVID-19, enrolled during active disease.

The rearrangement uses TRBV6-2 or TRBV6-3 and TRBJ1-5, with 10 bases identical to TRBD1. The length of the CDR3 is 16 residues. Looked up from germline, CDR1 is MNHEY and CDR2 is SVGEGT. Trimming removed 2 bases from V and 4 bases from J; junction bases left unmatched: 5. CDR3 residues: CASSYGLDRGNQPQHF. In DNA form, the CDR3 reads TGTGCCAGCAGTTACGGGTTGGACAGGGGGAATCAGCCCCAGCATTTT.

V gene TRBV23-1 combines with J gene TRBJ2-7; D might be TRBD1 (5 bases). TRBV23-1 has ORF status, its function being uncertain. The ends were cut back, 2 bases at V and 2 bases at J, with 7 bases in the middle. The CDR3 runs 13 residues. The DNA of the CDR3 is TGCGCCAGCAGTCAAGACAGCACCTACGAGCAGTACTTC. Protein sequence: CASSQDSTYEQYF.

This clone appeared once. This chain joins TRBV7-9 and TRBJ2-5; the match to TRBD1 covers 9 bases. CDR3 length equals 14 residues. J lost 0 bases, V lost 7 bases, and 3 bases had no gene match. CDR1 is SEHNR, CDR2 FQNEAQ, per germline (reference sequence). The CDR3 DNA follows: TGTGCCAGCACCCGACAGGGGGACCAAGAGACCCAGTACTTC. It codes for CASTRQGDQETQYF.

This clone was seen more than once but under ten times. The rearrangement joins TRBV7-2 to TRBJ1-4, with D uncertain. Germline CDR1 reads SGHTA; CDR2 reads FQGNSA. Trimming removed 1 base from V and 2 bases from J, with 8 bases in between. The CDR3 contains 15 residues. The CDR3 nucleotides read TGTGCCAGCAGCTTAGGAGGTCGGACTAATGAAAAACTGTTTTTT. Protein product: CASSLGGRTNEKLFF.

The chain has TRBV5-1 and TRBJ1-6, with D maybe TRBD1 (6 bases). V was cut by 0 bases and J by 10 bases, with 11 bases left in between. The germline CDR1 and CDR2 sequences are SGHRS and YFSETQ. CDR3 length equals 14 residues. The CDR3 spells CASSLGRGASPLHF. The CDR3 DNA is TGCGCCAGCAGCTTGGGCCGGGGGGCCTCACCCCTCCACTTT.

This clone was counted once. This sequence joins TRBV2 and TRBJ1-1; maybe TRBD1 (5 bases). Trimming took 7 bases from V and 0 from J, leaving 12 bases between them. Germline V gives CDR1 SNHLY, CDR2 FYNNEI. This CDR3 has 14 residues. The DNA of the CDR3 is TGTGCCAGCATATGGTCAGGGATGAACACTGAAGCTTTCTTT. Protein sequence: CASIWSGMNTEAFF.

The gene calls are TRBV10-3 and TRBJ2-5; a possible D gene is TRBD1 (6 bases). Trimming cost V 5 bases and J 13 bases, with 20 bases left between them. CDR1 is ENHRY and CDR2 is SYGVKD in the germline V gene. The CDR3 totals 13 residues. CDR3 sequence (DNA): TGTGCCATCAGTCCAACCGGGACACCCCCCCCGTACTTC. This gives the protein CAISPTGTPPPYF.

A remark on this clone: Within the sample, other DNA sequences also encode this same CDR3. The gene calls are TRBV19 and TRBJ2-5; TRBD1 matches 8 bases. The germline gives CDR1 LNHDA, CDR2 SQIVND (reference sequence). CDR3 length equals 14 residues. The J segment lost 2 bases and the V segment lost 6 bases, leaving 5 bases of the junction unmatched. Here the CDR3 DNA reads TGTGCCAGTAGCAACGACAGGGGACAAGAGACCCAGTACTTC. Translation gives CASSNDRGQETQYF.

The gene calls are TRBV3-1 (or the pseudogene TRBV3-2) and TRBJ1-1; D might be TRBD1 (5 bases). The CDR3 length is 14 residues. CDR1 is LGHDT and CDR2 is YNNKEL in the germline V gene (reference sequence). The V end was cut by 2 bases, the J end by 7 bases, with 14 bases between. In DNA, the CDR3 is TGTGCCAGCAGCCAAAAGGGGCTTTCCGATGAAGCTTTCTTT. Translating gives CASSQKGLSDEAFF.

This chain uses TRBV6-4 with TRBJ2-2; 7 bases map to TRBD1. The CDR3 consists of 20 residues. After removal of 3 bases from V and 0 bases from J, the junction contained 16 bases not matched to a gene. From germline, CDR1 is MRHNA and CDR2 SNTAGT. The CDR3 region is CASSEDRNYYFLANTGELFF. The CDR3 nucleotides read TGTGCCAGCAGTGAGGACAGGAACTATTATTTTTTGGCGAACACCGGGGAGCTGTTTTTT.

V is TRBV19 and J is TRBJ1-6; D is ambiguous. CDR1 and CDR2 (germline): LNHDA, SQIVND (reference sequence). The V and J ends lost 3 bases and 5 bases respectively, with 14 bases between them. The CDR3 covers 16 residues. The CDR3 protein is CASSMRAGKNNSPLHF. The CDR3 nucleotides read TGTGCCAGTAGTATGAGGGCAGGAAAGAATAATTCACCCCTCCACTTT. The complete variable domain, with remaining parts taken from reference TRBV19 and TRBJ1-6, reads DGGITQSPKYLFRKEGQNVTLSCEQNLNHDAMYWYRQDPGQGLRLIYYSQIVNDFQKGDIAEGYSVSREKKESFPLTVTSAQKNPTAFYLCASSMRAGKNNSPLHFGNGTRLTVT.

The genes are TRBV28 and TRBJ2-7, with D tentatively TRBD2 (7 bases). Trimming left V 8 bases short and J 1 base short, with 18 bases between. This CDR3 contains 15 residues. Germline-derived CDR1 and CDR2 are MDHEN and SYDVKM. The CDR3 sequence: CASSSGGAKSYEQYF. The CDR3 DNA sequence: TGTGCCAGCTCCTCTGGGGGGGCGAAATCCTACGAGCAGTACTTC.

This chain uses TRBV7-8 with TRBJ2-2; TRBD1 agrees at 7 bases. The CDR3 has 14 amino acids. The trim removed 5 bases at V and 7 bases at J, leaving 7 bases unmatched. In germline, CDR1 is SGHVS, CDR2 FQNEAQ. CDR3 residues: CASSLAGGGGELFF. CDR3 nucleotides: TGTGCCAGCAGCCTCGCAGGGGGTGGCGGGGAGCTGTTTTTT.